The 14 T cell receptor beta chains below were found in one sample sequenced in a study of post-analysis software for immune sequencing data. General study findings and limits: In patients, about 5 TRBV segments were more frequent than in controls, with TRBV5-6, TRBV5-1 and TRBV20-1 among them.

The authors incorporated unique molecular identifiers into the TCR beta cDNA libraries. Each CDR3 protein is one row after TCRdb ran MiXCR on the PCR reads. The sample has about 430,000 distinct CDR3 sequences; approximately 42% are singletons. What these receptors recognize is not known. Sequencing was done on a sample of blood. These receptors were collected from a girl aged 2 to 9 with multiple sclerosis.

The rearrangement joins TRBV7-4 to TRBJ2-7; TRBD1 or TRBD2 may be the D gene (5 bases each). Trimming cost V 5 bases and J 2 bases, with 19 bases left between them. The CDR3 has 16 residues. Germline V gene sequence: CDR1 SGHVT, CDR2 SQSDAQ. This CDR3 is CASSPNPTGATYEQYF. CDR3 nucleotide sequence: TGTGCCAGCAGCCCCAATCCCACCGGGGCCACCTACGAGCAGTACTTC.

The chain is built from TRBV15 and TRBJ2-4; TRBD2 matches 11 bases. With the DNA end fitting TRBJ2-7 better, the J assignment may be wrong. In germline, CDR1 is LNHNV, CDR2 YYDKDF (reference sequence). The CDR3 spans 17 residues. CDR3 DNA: TGTGCCACCAGCAGACCCCTAACTAGCGGGGGATTCTACGAGCAGTACTTC. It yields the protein CATSRPLTSGGFYEQYF.

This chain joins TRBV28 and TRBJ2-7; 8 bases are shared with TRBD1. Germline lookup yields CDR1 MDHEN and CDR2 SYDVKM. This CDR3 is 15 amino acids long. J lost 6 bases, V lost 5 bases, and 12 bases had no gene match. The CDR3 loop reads CASSLTGTGNPEQYF. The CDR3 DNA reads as TGTGCCAGCAGTCTTACCGGGACAGGTAACCCCGAGCAGTACTTC.

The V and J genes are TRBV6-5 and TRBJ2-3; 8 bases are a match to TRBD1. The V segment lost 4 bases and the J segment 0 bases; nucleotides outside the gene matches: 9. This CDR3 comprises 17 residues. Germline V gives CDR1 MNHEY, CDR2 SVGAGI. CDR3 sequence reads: CASSSWTGKISTDTQYF. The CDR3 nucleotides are TGTGCCAGCAGTTCCTGGACAGGGAAGATAAGCACAGATACGCAGTATTTT.

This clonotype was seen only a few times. CDR3 sequence: CASSQSRATNEKLFF. The CDR3 nucleotides are TGTGCCAGCAGCCAGAGTAGAGCAACTAATGAAAAACTGTTTTTT. The gene calls are TRBV7-2 and TRBJ1-4; D is unresolved. The V gene lost 5 bases and the J gene lost 0 bases, with 10 bases spanning the gap. CDR1 is SGHTA, CDR2 FQGNSA, per germline. The CDR3 consists of 15 residues.

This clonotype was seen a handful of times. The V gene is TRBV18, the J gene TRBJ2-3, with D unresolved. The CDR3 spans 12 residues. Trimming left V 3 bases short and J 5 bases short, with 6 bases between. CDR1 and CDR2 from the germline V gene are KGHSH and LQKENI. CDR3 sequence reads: CASSPSQDTQYF. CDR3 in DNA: TGTGCCAGCTCACCTTCACAAGATACGCAGTATTTT. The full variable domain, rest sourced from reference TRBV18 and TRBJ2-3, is NAGVMQNPRHLVRRRGQEARLRCSPMKGHSHVYWYRQLPEEGLKFMVYLQKENIIDESGMPKERFSAEFPKEGPSILRIQQVVRGDSAAYFCASSPSQDTQYFGPGTRLTVL.

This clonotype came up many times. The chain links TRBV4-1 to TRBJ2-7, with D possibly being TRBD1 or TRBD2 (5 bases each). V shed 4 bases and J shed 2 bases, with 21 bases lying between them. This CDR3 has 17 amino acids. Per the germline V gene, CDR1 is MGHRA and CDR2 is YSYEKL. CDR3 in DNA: TGCGCCAGCAGCCTTACAGACCTCCGGGACCTTACCTACGAGCAGTACTTC. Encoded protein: CASSLTDLRDLTYEQYF.

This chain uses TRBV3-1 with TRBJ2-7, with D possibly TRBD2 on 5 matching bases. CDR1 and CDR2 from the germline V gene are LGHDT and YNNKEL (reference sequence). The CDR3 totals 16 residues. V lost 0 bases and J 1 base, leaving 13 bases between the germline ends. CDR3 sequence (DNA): TGTGCCAGCAGCCAAGATCGGGGAGACAAGTCCTACGAGCAGTACTTC. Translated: CASSQDRGDKSYEQYF.

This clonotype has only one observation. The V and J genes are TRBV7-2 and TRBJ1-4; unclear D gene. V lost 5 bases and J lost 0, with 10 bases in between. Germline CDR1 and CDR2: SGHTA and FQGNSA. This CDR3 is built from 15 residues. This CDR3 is CASSTRLTTNEKLFF. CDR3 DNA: TGTGCCAGCAGCACCCGACTGACAACTAATGAAAAACTGTTTTTT.

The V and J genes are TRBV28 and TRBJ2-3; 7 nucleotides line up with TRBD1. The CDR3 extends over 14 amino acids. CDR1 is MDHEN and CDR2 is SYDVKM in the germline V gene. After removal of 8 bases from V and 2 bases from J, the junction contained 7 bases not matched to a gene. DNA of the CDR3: TGTGCCAGCGGTTACGGACAGGTCACAGATACGCAGTATTTT. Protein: CASGYGQVTDTQYF.

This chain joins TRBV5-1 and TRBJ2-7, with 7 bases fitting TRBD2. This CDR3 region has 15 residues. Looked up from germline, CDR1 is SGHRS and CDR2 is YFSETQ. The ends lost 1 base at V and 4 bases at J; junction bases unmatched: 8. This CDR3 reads CASSLSAGERYEQYF. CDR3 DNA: TGCGCCAGCAGCTTGTCGGCGGGAGAGAGGTACGAGCAGTACTTC.

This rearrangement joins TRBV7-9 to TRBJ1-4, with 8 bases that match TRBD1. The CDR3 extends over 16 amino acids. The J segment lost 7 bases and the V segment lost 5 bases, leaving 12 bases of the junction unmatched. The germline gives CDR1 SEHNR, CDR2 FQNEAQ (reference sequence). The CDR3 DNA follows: TGTGCCAGCAGCACCGACCGTCGACAGGGGACTGAAAAACTGTTTTTT. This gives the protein CASSTDRRQGTEKLFF. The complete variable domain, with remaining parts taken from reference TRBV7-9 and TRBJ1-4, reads DTGVSQNPRHKITKRGQNVTFRCDPISEHNRLYWYRQTLGQGPEFLTYFQNEAQLEKSRLLSDRFSAERPKGSFSTLEIQRTEQGDSAMYLCASSTDRRQGTEKLFFGSGTQLSVL.

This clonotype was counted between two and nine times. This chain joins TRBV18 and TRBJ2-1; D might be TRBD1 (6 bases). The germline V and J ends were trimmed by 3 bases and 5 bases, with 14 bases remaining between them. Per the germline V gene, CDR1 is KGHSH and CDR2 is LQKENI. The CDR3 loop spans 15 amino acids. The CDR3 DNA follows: TGTGCCAGCTCACCCGTGGCAGGGGATGACAATGAGCAGTTCTTC. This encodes CASSPVAGDDNEQFF.

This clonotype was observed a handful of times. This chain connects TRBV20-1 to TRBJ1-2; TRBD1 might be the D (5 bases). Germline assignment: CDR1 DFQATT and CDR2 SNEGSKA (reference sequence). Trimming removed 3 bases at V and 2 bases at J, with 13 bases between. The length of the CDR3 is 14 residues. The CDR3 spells CSASSGFVNYGYTF. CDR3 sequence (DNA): TGCAGTGCTAGCTCAGGGTTTGTCAACTATGGCTACACCTTC.